This TCR beta chain was profiled in a study of T cells in localized non-small cell lung cancer. Findings and caveats of the study: In adjacent lung, a median roughly 60 of the top 100 tumor clones were found. T cell clonality was highest in uninvolved adjacent lung, above tumor.

With 0 bases removed from V and 5 bases from J, the gap between germline ends came to 5 bases. In germline, CDR1 is PRHDT, CDR2 FYEKMQ (reference sequence). This CDR3 is 12 amino acids long. Concerning this clone itself: The antigen is not known.

Assay used: immunoSEQ multiplex PCR; TCRdb lists only in-frame clones, some missing. There are 70,000 to 90,000 clones in the sample; around 82% occur only once, and 8.5% to 10% lies in the top ten. The clonotype was recovered from a female donor aged 60 or older with stage I lung adenocarcinoma. The chain recombines TRBV13 with TRBJ2-7; D unclear. Source: peripheral blood, taken before any cancer treatment. The CDR3 sequence is CASSLGGHEQYF. The CDR3 DNA reads TGTGCCAGCAGCTTAGGGGGCCACGAGCAGTACTTC.